This TCR beta chain is drawn from a study of cytomegalovirus exposure and HLA in healthy donors. The donors were part of the validation cohort of 95 to 150 subjects. That cohort was separate from the first cohort, which comprised 550 to 750 subjects. After removal of 3 bases from V and 2 bases from J, the junction contained 10 bases not matched to a gene. The CDR3 spans 16 residues. Looked up from germline, CDR1 is KGHSH and CDR2 is LQKENI. Findings and caveats of the study: Accounts indicate the classifier identified cytomegalovirus status with strong specificity and sensitivity. Altogether, around 160 TCR beta chains were recorded as cytomegalovirus-associated. Many donors shared some public TCRs, even though most TCR sequences were rare.

As concerns this clone: Antigen specificity is unknown.

Profiling relied on immunoSEQ multiplex PCR, and the TCRdb table lists in-frame clones only, not all of them. The sample includes 95,000 to 150,000 clones, about nine tenths of them seen just once. The rearrangement joins TRBV18 to TRBJ2-7; TRBD1 agrees at 7 bases. The source material was PBMCs. This TCR came from a woman under 30 in good health and CMV-seronegative. The CDR3 protein is CASSPEQGPRAYEQYF. As DNA, the CDR3 is TGTGCCAGCTCACCTGAACAGGGGCCGCGGGCCTACGAGCAGTACTTC.